This T cell receptor beta chain was sequenced in a study of identical twins. From germline, CDR1 is DFQATT and CDR2 SNEGSKA (reference sequence). J gave up 5 bases and V 3 bases, and 7 bases lay outside the gene matches. CDR3 length: 14 amino acids. From the 5' RACE reads, TCRdb called clonotypes with MiXCR, one entry per CDR3 protein. The table has hundreds of thousands of distinct CDR3 sequences, roughly 18% seen once. There are a few counts of this clonotype. These data also featured in a second study, about T cells expressing NK-cell markers.

The TCR originated in a young woman in good health. Sequenced sample: PBMCs. The chain employs TRBV20-1 and TRBJ2-7, with 10 nucleotides matching TRBD2. The DNA for the CDR3 is TGCAGTGCTAGTTTAGCGGGAGGTTCCCACGAGCAGTACTTC. This encodes CSASLAGGSHEQYF.